The 2 T cell receptor beta chains in this list originate from one sample, sequenced in a study of cytomegalovirus exposure and HLA in healthy donors. The PCR had 60 Vbeta and 13 Jbeta primers. Assay used: immunoSEQ multiplex PCR; TCRdb lists only in-frame clones, some missing. Among approximately 30,000 clones listed, over 60% were seen once. Sequencing was done on a sample of PBMCs. Source of these receptors: a man aged 40-50 years in good health and CMV-seropositive.

This sequence joins TRBV7-9 and TRBJ2-7, with 8 bases aligning to TRBD1. Losses at the gene ends were 8 bases for V and 3 bases for J; bases not matched to a gene: 9. There are 14 residues in the CDR3. Per germline, CDR1 SEHNR and CDR2 FQNEAQ (reference sequence). This chain's CDR3 is CASSRDRSNYEQYF. In DNA, the CDR3 is TGTGCCAGCTCCCGGGACAGGAGCAACTACGAGCAGTACTTC.

Written as DNA, the CDR3 is TGTGCCACCACCACAGCCTCAGGGGGGACTGAAGCTTTCTTT. It encodes CATTTASGGTEAFF. The chain employs TRBV7-9 and TRBJ1-1, with 7 nucleotides matching TRBD1. The CDR3 is 14 amino acids. Germline lookup yields CDR1 SEHNR and CDR2 FQNEAQ (reference sequence). After removal of 10 bases from V and 5 bases from J, the junction contained 13 bases not matched to a gene.